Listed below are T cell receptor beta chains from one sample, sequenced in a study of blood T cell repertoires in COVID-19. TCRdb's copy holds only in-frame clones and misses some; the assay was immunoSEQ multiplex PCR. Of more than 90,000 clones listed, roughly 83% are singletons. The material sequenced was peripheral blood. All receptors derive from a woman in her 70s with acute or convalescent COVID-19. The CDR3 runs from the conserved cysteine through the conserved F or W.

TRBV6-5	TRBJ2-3	CASSPSGDTQYF
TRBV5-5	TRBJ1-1	CASSPYLNTEAFF
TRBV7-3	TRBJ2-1	CASSFALAGDNEQFF
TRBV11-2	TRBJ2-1	CASSLDTGNEQFF
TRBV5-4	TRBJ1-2	CASSLESGRLVGYTF
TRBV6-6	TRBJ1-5	CASRLGQGEGQPQHF
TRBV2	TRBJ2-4	CASSEGTSGEYF
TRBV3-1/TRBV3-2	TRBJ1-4	CASSQEGYGNEKLFF
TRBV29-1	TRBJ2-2	CSVTATGELFF
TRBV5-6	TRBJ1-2	CASSLARGDSHGYTF
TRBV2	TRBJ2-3	CASSEISRTDTQYF
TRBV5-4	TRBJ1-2	CASTQGGGDLWLGYTF
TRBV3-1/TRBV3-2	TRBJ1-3	CASSRDRGERNTIYF
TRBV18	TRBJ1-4	CASSPGTDEKLFF
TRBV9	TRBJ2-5	CASSGRSGGSQETQYF
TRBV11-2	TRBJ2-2	CASSLDWSRNTGELFF
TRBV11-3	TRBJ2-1	CASSLGGAGRNEQFF
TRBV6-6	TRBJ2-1	CASRSTGLVYNEQFF
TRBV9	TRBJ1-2	CASSVAAGSTNGYTF
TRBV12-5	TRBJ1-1	CASGLTREAFF
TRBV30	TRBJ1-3	CAWREGVLGNTIYF
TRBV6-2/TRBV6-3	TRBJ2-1	CASSYSRVAGGEEQFF
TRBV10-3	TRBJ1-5	CAIKNGQGVDQPQHF
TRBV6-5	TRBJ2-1	CASTQGSGSYNEQFF
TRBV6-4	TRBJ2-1	CASSEGGNSYNEQFF
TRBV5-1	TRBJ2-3	CASSFRQGTDTQYF
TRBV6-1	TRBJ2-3	CASSEATSVTQYF
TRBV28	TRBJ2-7	CASSSIGGNHYEQYF
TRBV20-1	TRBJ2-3	CSATITDTQYF
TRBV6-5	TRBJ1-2	CASSYSPRRVDGYTF
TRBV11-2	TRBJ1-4	CASSLGDSTNEKLFF
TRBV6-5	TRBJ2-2	CASSYQGRELFF
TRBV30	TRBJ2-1	CAWSVRGSSYNEQFF
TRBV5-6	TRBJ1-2	CASSSPDREGYTF
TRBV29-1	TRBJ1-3	CSARVGNTIYF
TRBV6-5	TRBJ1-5	CASRGTGATNQPQHF
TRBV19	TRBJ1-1	CASSGGQGWTEAFF
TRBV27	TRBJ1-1	CASRRQGLGDTEAFF
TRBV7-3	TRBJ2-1	CASSLQGAGGDEQFF
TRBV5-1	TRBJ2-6	CASSLAGLAGGLPGANVLTF
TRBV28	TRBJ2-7	CASSSDRVSRSLYF
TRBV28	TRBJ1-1	CASSMLAAEAFF
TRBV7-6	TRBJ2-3	CASTPGGDTQYF
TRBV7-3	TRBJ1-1	CASSSGLYTEAFF
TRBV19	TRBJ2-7	CASSIRLAGEEQYF
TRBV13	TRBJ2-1	CASSPSWVSGGAPYNEQFF
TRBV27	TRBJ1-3	CASSLEGTSGNTIYF
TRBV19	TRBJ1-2	CASKKAGSNYGYTF